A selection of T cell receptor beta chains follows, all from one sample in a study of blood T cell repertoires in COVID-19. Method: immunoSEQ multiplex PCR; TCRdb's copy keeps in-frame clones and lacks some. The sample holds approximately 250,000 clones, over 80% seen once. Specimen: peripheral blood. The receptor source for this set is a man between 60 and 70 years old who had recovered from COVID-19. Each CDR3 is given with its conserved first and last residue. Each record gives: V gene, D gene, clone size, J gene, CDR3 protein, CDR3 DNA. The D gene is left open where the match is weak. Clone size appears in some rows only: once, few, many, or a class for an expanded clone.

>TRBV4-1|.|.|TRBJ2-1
CASSQSPSASSYNEQFF
TGCGCCAGCAGCCAATCCCCTAGCGCGAGCTCCTACAATGAGCAGTTCTTC
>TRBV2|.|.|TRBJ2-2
CASRNRVAGELFF
TGTGCCAGCAGAAACAGGGTCGCCGGGGAGCTGTTTTTT
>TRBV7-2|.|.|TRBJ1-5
CASSLVGELSQPQHF
TGTGCCAGCAGCTTAGTGGGTGAACTAAGTCAGCCCCAGCATTTT
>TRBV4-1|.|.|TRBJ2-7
CASSPLRGDRYYEQYF
TGCGCCAGCAGCCCGCTCCGGGGGGACAGGTACTACGAGCAGTACTTC
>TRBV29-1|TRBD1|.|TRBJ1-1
CSVSYRGETEAFF
TGCAGCGTGAGCTACAGGGGGGAGACAGAAGCTTTCTTT
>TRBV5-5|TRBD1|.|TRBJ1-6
CASSLPTGAYSPLHF
TGTGCCAGCAGCTTGCCGACAGGGGCTTATTCACCCCTCCACTTT
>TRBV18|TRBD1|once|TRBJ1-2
CASSPPGQTYGYTF
TGTGCCAGCTCACCGCCGGGACAGACCTATGGCTACACCTTC
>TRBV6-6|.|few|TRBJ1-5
CASSTPRGNQPQHF
TGTGCCAGCAGCACCCCCCGGGGTAATCAGCCCCAGCATTTT
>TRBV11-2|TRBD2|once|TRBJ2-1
CASRLSSGESSYNEQFF
TGTGCCAGCAGACTCTCTAGCGGGGAAAGCTCCTACAATGAGCAGTTCTTC
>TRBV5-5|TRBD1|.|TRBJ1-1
CASSSPGQTMNTEAFF
TGTGCCAGCAGCTCCCCGGGACAGACGATGAACACTGAAGCTTTCTTT
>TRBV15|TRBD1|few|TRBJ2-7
CATRDRWAPEQYF
TGTGCCACGAGGGACAGGTGGGCACCAGAGCAGTACTTC
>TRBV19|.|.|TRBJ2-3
CASSIDGGPADTQYF
TGTGCCAGTAGTATAGACGGGGGGCCGGCAGATACGCAGTATTTT
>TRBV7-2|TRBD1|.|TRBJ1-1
CASSQGGVTEAFF
TGTGCCAGCAGCCAGGGGGGCGTGACTGAAGCTTTCTTT
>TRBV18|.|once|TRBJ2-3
CASSPGTRMTDTQYF
TGTGCCAGCTCACCTGGGACACGGATGACAGATACGCAGTATTTT
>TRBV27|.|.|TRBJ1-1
CASSDSFTEAFF
TGTGCCAGCAGTGACAGCTTCACTGAAGCTTTCTTT
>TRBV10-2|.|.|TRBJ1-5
CASSATGSFNQPQHF
TGCGCCAGCAGCGCAACAGGGTCGTTCAATCAGCCCCAGCATTTT
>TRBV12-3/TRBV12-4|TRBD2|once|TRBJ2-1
CASSLQAGDEQFF
TGTGCCAGCAGTTTACAAGCGGGGGATGAGCAGTTCTTC
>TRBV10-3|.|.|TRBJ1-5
CAISDGVLGNQPQHF
TGTGCCATCAGTGACGGGGTTTTGGGCAATCAGCCCCAGCATTTT
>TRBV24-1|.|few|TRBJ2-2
CATSDSGRYTGELFF
TGTGCCACCAGTGATAGCGGGCGGTACACCGGGGAGCTGTTTTTT
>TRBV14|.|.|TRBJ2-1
CASSQVYEQFF
TGTGCCAGCAGCCAAGTCTATGAGCAGTTCTTC
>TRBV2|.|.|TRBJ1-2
CASSASREDYGYTF
TGTGCCAGCAGTGCTAGCCGGGAGGACTATGGCTACACCTTC
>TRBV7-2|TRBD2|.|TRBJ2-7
CASSLVVAGSYEQYF
TGTGCCAGCAGCTTAGTAGTAGCGGGCTCCTACGAGCAGTACTTC
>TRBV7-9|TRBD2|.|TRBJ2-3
CASSPGTSGAPDTQYF
TGTGCCAGCAGCCCAGGGACTAGCGGGGCTCCAGATACGCAGTATTTT
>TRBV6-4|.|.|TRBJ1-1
CASRTGRPYTEAFF
TGTGCCAGCAGAACCGGGAGGCCTTACACTGAAGCTTTCTTT
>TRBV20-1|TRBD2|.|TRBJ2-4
CSASLAGGSNIQYF
TGCAGTGCTAGTTTAGCGGGGGGTTCAAACATTCAGTACTTC
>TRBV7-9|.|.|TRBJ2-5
CASSLWGEETQYF
TGTGCCAGCAGCTTATGGGGAGAAGAGACCCAGTACTTC
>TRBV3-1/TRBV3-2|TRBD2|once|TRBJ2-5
CASSKLARKTQYF
TGTGCCAGCAGCAAACTAGCGAGGAAGACCCAGTACTTC
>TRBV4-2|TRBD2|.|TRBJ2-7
CASSQTGGLAYYEQYF
TGTGCCAGCAGCCAGACTGGGGGACTAGCCTACTACGAGCAGTACTTC
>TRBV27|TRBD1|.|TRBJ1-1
CASSTQGYGNTEAFF
TGTGCCAGCAGCACACAGGGGTATGGGAACACTGAAGCTTTCTTT
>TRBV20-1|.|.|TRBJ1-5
CSASRDNSNQPQHF
TGCAGTGCTAGTAGGGACAATAGCAATCAGCCCCAGCATTTT
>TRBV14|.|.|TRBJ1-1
CASSQEPDSEAFF
TGTGCCAGCAGCCAAGAGCCGGACAGTGAAGCTTTCTTT
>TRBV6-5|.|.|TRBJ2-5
CASSRDGETQYF
TGTGCCAGCAGCAGGGATGGGGAGACCCAGTACTTC
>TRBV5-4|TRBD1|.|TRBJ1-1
CASSLAGTGVTEAFF
TGTGCCAGCAGCTTGGCAGGGACAGGGGTCACTGAAGCTTTCTTT
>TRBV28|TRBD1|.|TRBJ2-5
CASSGDRAKKTQYF
TGTGCCAGCAGTGGAGACAGGGCTAAGAAGACCCAGTACTTC
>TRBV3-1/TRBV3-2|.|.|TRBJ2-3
CASSQHGSNTDTQYF
TGTGCCAGCAGCCAACATGGGAGTAACACAGATACGCAGTATTTT
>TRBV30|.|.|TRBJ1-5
CAWSVQGNQPQHF
TGTGCCTGGAGTGTACAGGGAAATCAGCCCCAGCATTTT
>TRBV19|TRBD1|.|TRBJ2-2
CASSRRTGINTGELFF
TGTGCCAGTAGTAGGAGGACAGGGATAAACACCGGGGAGCTGTTTTTT
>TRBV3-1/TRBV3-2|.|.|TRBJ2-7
CASSQVYSYEQYF
TGTGCCAGCAGCCAAGTGTACAGCTACGAGCAGTACTTC
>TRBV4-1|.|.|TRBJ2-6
CASSQGARISGANVLTF
TGCGCCAGCAGCCAAGGAGCTAGGATCTCTGGGGCCAACGTCCTGACTTTC
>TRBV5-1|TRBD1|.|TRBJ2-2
CASSQGQGSNTGELFF
TGCGCCAGCAGCCAGGGACAGGGCTCGAACACCGGGGAGCTGTTTTTT